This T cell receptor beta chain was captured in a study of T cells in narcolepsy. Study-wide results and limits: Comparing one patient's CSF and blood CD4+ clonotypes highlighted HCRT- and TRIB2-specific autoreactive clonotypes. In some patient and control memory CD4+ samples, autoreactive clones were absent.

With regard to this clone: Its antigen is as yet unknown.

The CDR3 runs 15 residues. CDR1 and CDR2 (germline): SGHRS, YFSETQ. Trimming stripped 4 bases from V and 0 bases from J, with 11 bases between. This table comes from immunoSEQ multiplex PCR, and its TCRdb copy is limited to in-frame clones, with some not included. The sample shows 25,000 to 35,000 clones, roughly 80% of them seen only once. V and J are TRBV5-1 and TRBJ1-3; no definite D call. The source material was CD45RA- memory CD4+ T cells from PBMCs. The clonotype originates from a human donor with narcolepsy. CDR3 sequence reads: CASSPQVSSGNTIYF. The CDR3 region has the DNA TGCGCCAGCAGCCCCCAGGTTTCCTCTGGAAACACCATATATTTT.